This TCR beta chain was identified in a study of T cell responses to AZD1222 COVID-19 vaccine (dated by TCRdb to the early 2020s). About the full investigation: AZD1222 recipients whose second dose came at about 4 weeks and those whose second dose came at about 12 weeks were combined into one group, since spike-specific TCR depth and breadth did not differ between the two schedules. A total of more than 230 trial participants underwent TCR sequencing, of whom some 210 received two doses of AZD1222 and about 25 received two doses of the MenACWY control vaccine. Enrollment into the trials was organized by age into subgroups of 18-55, 56-69 and 70-plus years, and those subgroups contained approximately 160, 26 and 62 TCR-sequenced participants, respectively. The full study reports these points: Participants were mostly white British, with more females than males. The authors suggested clonal diversity may have been underestimated. Because no day 14 peak-response samples were available, repertoires were characterized only after the peak T cell response. CD4 TCRs associated with the vaccine covered the entire spike protein, and the dominant responses were in regions 160-218 and 743-854. Only a handful of AZD1222 recipients were SARS-CoV-2 seropositive at baseline, limiting conclusions about previously exposed vaccinees. Spike-specific TCR breadth and depth rose significantly after two AZD1222 doses compared with day 0 and with MenACWY recipients. In the small 56-69-year group, the increase in depth fell short of significance, most likely because of low power. Epitopes outside the regions mutated in the B.1.351 and B.1.1.7 variants were reportedly recognized by nearly half of the unique spike-specific TCRs.

From its cysteine to its phenylalanine, the CDR3 spans 18 amino acids. The DNA shown is the 54-base CDR3, in frame from base 1. The germline V gene gives CDR1 as KGHDR and CDR2 as SFDVKD. Compared with germline, V lacks 0 bases and J lacks 0 bases; bases without a gene match: 9. As for this clone: Its antigen is unknown. No much larger clone exists at a distance of one base, and base qualities are not known.

The CDR3 regions of human TCRbeta chains were subjected to immunosequencing. The authors' analysis ran thus. Repertoire TCRs were checked for matches against a reference library of SARS-CoV-2-specific TCRs that had been generated using the MIRA antigen-specificity platform. Breadth meant the fraction of unique TCRs that were SARS-CoV-2-associated, whereas depth meant the fraction of total T cells that were SARS-CoV-2-associated. Using the MIRA data, each spike-specific TCR was mapped to the spike region that the TCR reacts to and placed in a CD4 or CD8 class. Log10-transformed breadth and depth values were compared by one-way ANOVA with Sidak's multiple comparisons tests. Here the immuneACCESS table is served through TCRdb, limited to in-frame sequences with V and J called. Missing clones are a known gap in these copies; in checked studies unresolved V genes cover under half, and the rest lacks a known reason. The V and J calls and clone size come from that table; D and trimming were worked out from the DNA. The table for this sample lists roughly 140,000 clones; approximately 88% of them were counted only once. Approximately 15% of the sample is in the top ten clones.

The time point label corresponds to: baseline before first vaccination. Samples from vaccinated people were obtained from the UK trials COV001 and COV002, which included a single-blind randomized controlled phase 2/3 trial of AZD1222 (ChAdOx1 nCoV-19) in healthy adults. For TCRbeta chain sequencing, PBMC samples were collected from trial participants at day 0 and at day 28 after the second dose. The specimen comprised peripheral blood, sampled on day 0 of AZD1222 vaccination. Recombination connected TRBV24-1 to TRBJ1-1, and 7 bases in between align with TRBD1. The sequence was collected from an adult in good health. The nucleotides are TGTGCCACCAGTGATTTGGGACAGGAAGCTCTCATGAACACTGAAGCTTTCTTT. It is translated as CATSDLGQEALMNTEAFF.